The 9 T cell receptor beta chains reported below all come from one sample, sequenced in a study of vaccination and CD4 T cells after COVID-19. The antigens of these receptors remain unknown. The time point: late sampling 161 to 241 days after vaccination in three convalescent patients. The treatment here: approximately 11-day PBMC culture with coronavirus spike peptide pools or control peptides (ViraFEST assay). The Oncomine TCR Beta short-read assay sequenced DNA from cultured CD4+ T cells. TCRdb reanalysed the PCR reads using MiXCR and keeps one entry per CDR3 protein. The table shows about 23,000 distinct CDR3 sequences, with roughly 43% occurring only once. The specimen was CD4+ T cells from blood, cultured in vitro, collected about 7 months after SARS-CoV-2 vaccination. Receptors were obtained from a human donor who had recovered from COVID-19.

V is TRBV20-1 and J is TRBJ2-1, with no clear D. The CDR3 length is 14 residues. Trimming removed 6 bases from V and 0 bases from J, with 12 bases in between. Germline loops: CDR1 DFQATT, CDR2 SNEGSKA (reference sequence). The CDR3 DNA reads TGCAGTGCCCGAGGACCTAGCTCCTACAATGAGCAGTTCTTC. Residues: CSARGPSSYNEQFF.

In its sample, this clonotype was seen a few times. The chain joins TRBV15 to TRBJ2-5, with D uncertain. The CDR3 covers 13 residues. V lost 1 base and J lost 3, with 6 bases in between. CDR1 is LNHNV, CDR2 YYDKDF, per germline (reference sequence). CDR3 DNA: TGTGCCACCAGCAGAGGAAGTGAAGAGACCCAGTACTTC. This encodes CATSRGSEETQYF. Complete variable domain (other parts from reference TRBV15 and TRBJ2-5): DAMVIQNPRYQVTQFGKPVTLSCSQTLNHNVMYWYQQKSSQAPKLLFHYYDKDFNNEADTPDNFQSRRPNTSFCFLDIRSPGLGDTAMYLCATSRGSEETQYFGPGTRLLVL.

This sequence joins TRBV20-1 and TRBJ1-2; D is unresolved. V was cut by 3 bases and J by 4 bases, with 18 bases left in between. Per germline, CDR1 DFQATT and CDR2 SNEGSKA (reference sequence). The CDR3 extends over 15 amino acids. The CDR3 DNA follows: TGCAGTGCTAGTTTAGGAATCAGTCCCCTCTATGGCTACACCTTC. Amino acid sequence: CSASLGISPLYGYTF.

This chain links TRBV20-1 with TRBJ1-5; 7 positions match TRBD1. In germline, CDR1 is DFQATT, CDR2 SNEGSKA (reference sequence). The V gene end was trimmed by 0 bases and the J gene end by 2 bases; junction bases not matched to a gene: 7. This CDR3 spans 16 amino acids. CDR3 in DNA: TGCAGTGCTAGAGATAGGGGGCCAGGGGGCAATCAGCCCCAGCATTTT. Protein: CSARDRGPGGNQPQHF.

This clonotype turned up a few times. The V and J genes are TRBV4-2 and TRBJ1-1; D not certain. CDR3 length equals 15 residues. Germline-derived CDR1 and CDR2 are LGHNA and YNFKEQ. Between the trimmed V and J ends, which lost 0 bases and 3 bases, there was a span of 11 bases. CDR3 sequence reads: CASSQDPGSHTEAFF. The CDR3 DNA is TGTGCCAGCAGCCAAGATCCGGGTTCGCACACTGAAGCTTTCTTT.

The chain combines TRBV18 with TRBJ2-7; 9 bases match TRBD1. The CDR3 is 13 amino acids. Trimming removed 3 bases from V and 4 bases from J; junction bases left unmatched: 1. Germline CDR1 reads KGHSH; CDR2 reads LQKENI. The CDR3 protein is CASSPGTGYEQYF. The CDR3 bases are TGTGCCAGCTCACCCGGGACAGGGTACGAGCAGTACTTC.

The chain joins TRBV6-1 to TRBJ2-7, with TRBD2 matching over 11 bases. CDR1 MNHNS and CDR2 SASEGT come from the germline V gene. This CDR3 is built from 17 residues. J gave up 5 bases and V 6 bases, and 15 bases lay outside the gene matches. The CDR3 DNA follows: TGTGCCAGCAGACACTTCAGTGGTAGCGGGAGGGCCAACGAGCAGTACTTC. Amino acid sequence: CASRHFSGSGRANEQYF.

The V call is TRBV20-1, the J call TRBJ2-2; the D is unclear. The length of the CDR3 is 13 residues. Germline lookup yields CDR1 DFQATT and CDR2 SNEGSKA (reference sequence). V was clipped by 4 bases and J by 0 bases, with 6 bases between them. CDR3 DNA sequence: TGCAGTGCTAAGGCTCCGAACACCGGGGAGCTGTTTTTT. This encodes CSAKAPNTGELFF.

A note on this clonotype: At one of its ends the junction is not consistent with the germline gene, which may arise from a read error. V and J are TRBV20-1 and TRBJ2-3, with TRBD2 identical over 13 bases. Germline CDR1 reads DFQATT; CDR2 reads SNEGSKA (reference sequence). There are 14 residues in the CDR3. The CDR3 coding sequence is TGCAGTACCGGGACTAGCGGGGCCACAGATGCGCAGTATTTT. Its translation: CSTGTSGATDAQYF.